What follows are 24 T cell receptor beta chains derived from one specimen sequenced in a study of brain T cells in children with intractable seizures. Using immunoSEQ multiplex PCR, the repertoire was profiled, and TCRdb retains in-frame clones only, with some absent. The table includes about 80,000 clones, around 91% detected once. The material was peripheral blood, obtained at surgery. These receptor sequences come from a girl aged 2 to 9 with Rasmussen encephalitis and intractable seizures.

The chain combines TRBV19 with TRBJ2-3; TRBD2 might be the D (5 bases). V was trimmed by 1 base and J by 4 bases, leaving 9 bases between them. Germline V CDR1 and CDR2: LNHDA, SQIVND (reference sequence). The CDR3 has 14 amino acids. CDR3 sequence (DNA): TGTGCCAGTAGTATAGGGACTCCATCAGATACGCAGTATTTT. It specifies CASSIGTPSDTQYF.

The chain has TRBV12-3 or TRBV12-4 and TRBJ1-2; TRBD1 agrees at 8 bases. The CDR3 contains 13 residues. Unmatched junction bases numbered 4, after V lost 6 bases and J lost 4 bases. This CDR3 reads CASSPTGVYGYTF. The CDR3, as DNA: TGTGCCAGCAGCCCGACAGGGGTCTATGGCTACACCTTC.

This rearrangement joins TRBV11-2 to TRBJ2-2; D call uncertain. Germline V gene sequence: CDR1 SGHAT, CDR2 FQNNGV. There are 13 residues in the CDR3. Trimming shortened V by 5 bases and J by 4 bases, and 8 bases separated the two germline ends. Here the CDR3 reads CASSPVGTGELFF. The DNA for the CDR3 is TGTGCCAGCAGCCCGGTCGGCACCGGGGAGCTGTTTTTT.

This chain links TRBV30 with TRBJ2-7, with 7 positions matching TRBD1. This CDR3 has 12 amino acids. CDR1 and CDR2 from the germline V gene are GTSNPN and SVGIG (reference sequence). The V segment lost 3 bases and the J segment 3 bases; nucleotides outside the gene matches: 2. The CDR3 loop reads CAWRGQYYEQYF. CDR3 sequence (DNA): TGTGCCTGGAGGGGACAGTACTACGAGCAGTACTTC.

For the CDR3, the DNA is TGTGCCAGTAGTCAAGATCAGCCCCAGCATTTT. This gives the protein CASSQDQPQHF. The rearrangement joins TRBV19 to TRBJ1-5; D not resolved. CDR1 and CDR2 (germline): LNHDA, SQIVND (reference sequence). The CDR3 is made up of 11 amino acids. Trimming shortened V by 5 bases and J by 5 bases, and 4 bases separated the two germline ends.

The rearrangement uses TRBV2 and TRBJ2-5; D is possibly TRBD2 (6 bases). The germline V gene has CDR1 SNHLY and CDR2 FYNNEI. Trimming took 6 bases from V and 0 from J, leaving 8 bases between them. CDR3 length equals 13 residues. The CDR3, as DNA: TGTGCCAGCAGGAGGGACTACCAAGAGACCCAGTACTTC. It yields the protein CASRRDYQETQYF.

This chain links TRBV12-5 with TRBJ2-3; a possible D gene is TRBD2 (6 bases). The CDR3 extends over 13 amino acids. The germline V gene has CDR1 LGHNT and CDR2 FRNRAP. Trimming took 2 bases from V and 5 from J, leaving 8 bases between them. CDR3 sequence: CASGLSEGDTQYF. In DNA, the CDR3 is TGTGCTAGTGGTTTGTCGGAGGGAGATACGCAGTATTTT.

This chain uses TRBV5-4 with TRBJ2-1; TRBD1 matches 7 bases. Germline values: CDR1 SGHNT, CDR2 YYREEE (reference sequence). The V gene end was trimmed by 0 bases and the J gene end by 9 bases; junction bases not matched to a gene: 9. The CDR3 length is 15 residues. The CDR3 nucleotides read TGTGCCAGCAGCTTGGGGGCCAAGACAGGGTTTGAGCAGTTCTTC. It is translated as CASSLGAKTGFEQFF.

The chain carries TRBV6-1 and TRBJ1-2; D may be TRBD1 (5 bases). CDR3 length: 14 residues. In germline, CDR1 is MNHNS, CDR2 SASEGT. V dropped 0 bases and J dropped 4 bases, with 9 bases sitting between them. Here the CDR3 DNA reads TGTGCCAGCAGTGAAGCGCAGGGAGGCTATGGCTACACCTTC. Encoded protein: CASSEAQGGYGYTF.

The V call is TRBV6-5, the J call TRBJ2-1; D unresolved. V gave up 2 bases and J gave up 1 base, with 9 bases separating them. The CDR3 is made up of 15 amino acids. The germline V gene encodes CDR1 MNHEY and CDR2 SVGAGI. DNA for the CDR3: TGTGCCAGCAGTTACGTCTGGGAATCCTACAATGAGCAGTTCTTC. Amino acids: CASSYVWESYNEQFF.

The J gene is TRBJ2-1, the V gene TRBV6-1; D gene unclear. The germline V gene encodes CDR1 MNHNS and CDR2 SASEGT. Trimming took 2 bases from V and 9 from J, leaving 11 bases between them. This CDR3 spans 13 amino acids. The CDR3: CASSEWGSREQFF. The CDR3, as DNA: TGTGCCAGCAGTGAATGGGGTAGCCGTGAGCAGTTCTTC.

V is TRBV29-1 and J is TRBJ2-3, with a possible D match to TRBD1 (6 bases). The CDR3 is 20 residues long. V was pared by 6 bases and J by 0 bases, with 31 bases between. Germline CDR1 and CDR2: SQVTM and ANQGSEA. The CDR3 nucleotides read TGCAGCGTCCCGGTACACCCCGGGACAAGTCTAAAAACTAGCACAGATACGCAGTATTTT. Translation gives CSVPVHPGTSLKTSTDTQYF.

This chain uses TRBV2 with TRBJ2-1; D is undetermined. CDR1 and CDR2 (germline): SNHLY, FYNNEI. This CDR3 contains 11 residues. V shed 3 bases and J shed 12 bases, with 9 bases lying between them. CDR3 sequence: CASSDGPGQFF. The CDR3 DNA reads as TGTGCCAGCAGTGACGGCCCTGGGCAGTTCTTC. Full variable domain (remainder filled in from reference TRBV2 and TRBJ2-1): EPEVTQTPSHQVTQMGQEVILRCVPISNHLYFYWYRQILGQKVEFLVSFYNNEISEKSEIFDDQFSVERPDGSNFTLKIRSTKLEDSAMYFCASSDGPGQFFGPGTRLTVL.

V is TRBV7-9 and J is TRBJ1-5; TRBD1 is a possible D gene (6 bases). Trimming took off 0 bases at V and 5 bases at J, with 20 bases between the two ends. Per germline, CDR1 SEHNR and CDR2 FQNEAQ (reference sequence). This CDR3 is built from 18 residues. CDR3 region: CASSLARGGAGVHQPQHF. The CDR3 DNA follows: TGTGCCAGCAGCTTAGCCCGGGGAGGGGCAGGGGTACATCAGCCCCAGCATTTT.

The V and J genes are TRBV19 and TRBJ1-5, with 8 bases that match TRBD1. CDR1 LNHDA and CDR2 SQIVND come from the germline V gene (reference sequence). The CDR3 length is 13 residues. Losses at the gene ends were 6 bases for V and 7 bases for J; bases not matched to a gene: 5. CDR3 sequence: CASRAGGVQPQHF. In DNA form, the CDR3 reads TGTGCCAGTAGGGCAGGGGGCGTCCAGCCCCAGCATTTT.

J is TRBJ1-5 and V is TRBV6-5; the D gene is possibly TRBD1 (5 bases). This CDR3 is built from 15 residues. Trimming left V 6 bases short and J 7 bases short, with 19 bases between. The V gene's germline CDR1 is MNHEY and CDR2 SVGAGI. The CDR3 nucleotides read TGTGCCAGCAGCAGAAACAGGATCTCGGGGCAGCCCCAGCATTTT. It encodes CASSRNRISGQPQHF.

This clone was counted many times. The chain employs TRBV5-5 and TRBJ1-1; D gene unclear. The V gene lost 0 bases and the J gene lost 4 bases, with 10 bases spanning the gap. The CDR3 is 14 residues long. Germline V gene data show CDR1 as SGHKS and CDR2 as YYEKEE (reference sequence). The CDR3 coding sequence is TGTGCCAGCAGCTTGGAACTCCCGGGCACTGAAGCTTTCTTT. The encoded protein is CASSLELPGTEAFF. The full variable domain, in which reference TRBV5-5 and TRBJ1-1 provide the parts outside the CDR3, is DAGVTQSPTHLIKTRGQQVTLRCSPISGHKSVSWYQQVLGQGPQFIFQYYEKEERGRGNFPDRFSARQFPNYSSELNVNALLLGDSALYLCASSLELPGTEAFFGQGTRLTVV.

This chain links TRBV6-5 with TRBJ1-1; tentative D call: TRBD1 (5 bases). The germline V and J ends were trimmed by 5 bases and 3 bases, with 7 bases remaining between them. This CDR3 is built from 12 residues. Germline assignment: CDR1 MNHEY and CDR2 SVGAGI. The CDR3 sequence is CASSPQDTEAFF. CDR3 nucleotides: TGTGCCAGCAGTCCACAGGACACTGAAGCTTTCTTT.

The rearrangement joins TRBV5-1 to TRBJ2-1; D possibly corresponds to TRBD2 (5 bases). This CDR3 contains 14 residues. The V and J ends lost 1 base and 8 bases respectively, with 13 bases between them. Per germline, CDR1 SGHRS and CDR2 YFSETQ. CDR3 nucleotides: TGCGCCAGCAGCTTGAGAGCGGCCGGCTATGAGCAGTTCTTC. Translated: CASSLRAAGYEQFF.

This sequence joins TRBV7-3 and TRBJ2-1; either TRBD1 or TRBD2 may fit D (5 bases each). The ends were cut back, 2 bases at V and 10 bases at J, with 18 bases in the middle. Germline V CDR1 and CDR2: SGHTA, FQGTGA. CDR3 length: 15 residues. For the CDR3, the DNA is TGTGCCAGCAGCTTACTCCATAGGGACCGGGGCGAGCAGTTCTTC. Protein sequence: CASSLLHRDRGEQFF.

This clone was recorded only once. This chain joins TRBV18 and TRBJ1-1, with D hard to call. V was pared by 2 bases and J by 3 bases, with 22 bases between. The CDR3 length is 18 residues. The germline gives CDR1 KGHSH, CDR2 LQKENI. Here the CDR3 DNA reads TGTGCCAGCTCACCAATCCGCAGGCCCTCAGTTTCGGACACTGAAGCTTTCTTT. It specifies CASSPIRRPSVSDTEAFF.

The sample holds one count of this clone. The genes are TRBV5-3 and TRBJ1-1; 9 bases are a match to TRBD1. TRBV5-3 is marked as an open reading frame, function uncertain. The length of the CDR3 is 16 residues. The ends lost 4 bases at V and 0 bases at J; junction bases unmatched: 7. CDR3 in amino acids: CARSRGTGPMNTEAFF. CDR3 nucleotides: TGTGCCAGAAGCCGTGGGACAGGGCCGATGAACACTGAAGCTTTCTTT.

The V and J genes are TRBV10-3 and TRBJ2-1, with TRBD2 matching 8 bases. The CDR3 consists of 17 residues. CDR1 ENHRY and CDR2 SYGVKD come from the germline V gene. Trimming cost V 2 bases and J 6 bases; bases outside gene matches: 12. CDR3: CAISEIRAGGGGNEQFF. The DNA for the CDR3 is TGTGCCATCAGTGAGATTCGGGCGGGAGGAGGGGGCAATGAGCAGTTCTTC.

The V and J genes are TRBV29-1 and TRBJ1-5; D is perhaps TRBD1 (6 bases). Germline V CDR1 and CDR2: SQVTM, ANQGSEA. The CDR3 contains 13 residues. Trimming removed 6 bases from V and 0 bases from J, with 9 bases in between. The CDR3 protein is CSVEGGSNQPQHF. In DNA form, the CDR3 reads TGCAGCGTGGAGGGGGGTAGCAATCAGCCCCAGCATTTT.